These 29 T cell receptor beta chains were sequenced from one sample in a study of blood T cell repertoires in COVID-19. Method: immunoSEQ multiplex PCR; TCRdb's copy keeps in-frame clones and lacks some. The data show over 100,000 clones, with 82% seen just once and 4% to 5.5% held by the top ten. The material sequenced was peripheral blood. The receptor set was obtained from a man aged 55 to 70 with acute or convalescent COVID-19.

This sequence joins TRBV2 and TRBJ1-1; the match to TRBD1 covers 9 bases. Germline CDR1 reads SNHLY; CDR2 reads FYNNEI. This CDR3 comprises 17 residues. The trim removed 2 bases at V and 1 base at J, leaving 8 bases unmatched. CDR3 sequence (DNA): TGTGCCAGCAGTGAAACAGGGGGCAGAGAGCCGAACACTGAAGCTTTCTTT. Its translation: CASSETGGREPNTEAFF.

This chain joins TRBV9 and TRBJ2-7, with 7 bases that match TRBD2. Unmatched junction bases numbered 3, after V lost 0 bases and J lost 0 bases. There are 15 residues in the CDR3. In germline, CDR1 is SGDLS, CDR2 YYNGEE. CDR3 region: CASSVGLAASYEQYF. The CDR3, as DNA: TGTGCCAGCAGCGTAGGACTAGCCGCCTCCTACGAGCAGTACTTC.

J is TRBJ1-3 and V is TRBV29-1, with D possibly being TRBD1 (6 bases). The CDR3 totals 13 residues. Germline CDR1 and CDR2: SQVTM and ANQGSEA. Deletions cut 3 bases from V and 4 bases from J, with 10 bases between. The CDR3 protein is CSVDWGQGNTIYF. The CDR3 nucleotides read TGCAGCGTTGATTGGGGGCAGGGAAACACCATATATTTT.

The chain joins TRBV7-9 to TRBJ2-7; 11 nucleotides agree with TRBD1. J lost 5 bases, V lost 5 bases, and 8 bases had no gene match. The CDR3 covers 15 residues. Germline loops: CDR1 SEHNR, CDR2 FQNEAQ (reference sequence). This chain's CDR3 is CASSVSRDRGNEQYF. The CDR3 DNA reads TGTGCCAGCAGCGTATCCCGGGACAGGGGGAACGAGCAGTACTTC. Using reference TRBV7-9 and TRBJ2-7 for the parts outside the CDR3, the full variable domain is DTGVSQNPRHKITKRGQNVTFRCDPISEHNRLYWYRQTLGQGPEFLTYFQNEAQLEKSRLLSDRFSAERPKGSFSTLEIQRTEQGDSAMYLCASSVSRDRGNEQYFGPGTRLTVT.

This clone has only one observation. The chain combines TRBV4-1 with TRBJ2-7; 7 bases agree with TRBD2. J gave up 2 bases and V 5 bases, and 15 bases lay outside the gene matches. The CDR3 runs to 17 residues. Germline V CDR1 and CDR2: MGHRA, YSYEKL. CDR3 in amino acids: CASSYEGGAGVAYEQYF. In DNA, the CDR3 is TGCGCCAGCAGCTACGAGGGCGGGGCGGGGGTAGCCTACGAGCAGTACTTC.

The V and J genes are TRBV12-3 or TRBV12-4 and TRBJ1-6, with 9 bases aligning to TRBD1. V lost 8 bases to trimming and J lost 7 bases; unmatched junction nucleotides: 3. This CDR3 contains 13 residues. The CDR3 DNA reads TGTGCCAGCTGGGGACAGGGCAATTCACCCCTCCACTTT. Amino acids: CASWGQGNSPLHF.

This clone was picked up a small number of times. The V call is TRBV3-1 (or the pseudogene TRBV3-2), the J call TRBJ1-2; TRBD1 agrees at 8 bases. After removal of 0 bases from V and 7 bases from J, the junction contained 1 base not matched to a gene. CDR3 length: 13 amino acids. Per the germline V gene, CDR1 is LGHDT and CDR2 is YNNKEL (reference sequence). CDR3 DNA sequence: TGTGCCAGCAGCCAAGAGACAGGGGTTGGCTACACCTTC. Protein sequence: CASSQETGVGYTF.

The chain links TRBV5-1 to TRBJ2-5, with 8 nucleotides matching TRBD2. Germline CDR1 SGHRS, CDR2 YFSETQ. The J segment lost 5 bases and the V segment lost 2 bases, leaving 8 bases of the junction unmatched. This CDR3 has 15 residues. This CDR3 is CASSLVSGVGETQYF. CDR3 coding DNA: TGCGCCAGCAGCTTAGTTAGCGGGGTGGGCGAGACCCAGTACTTC.

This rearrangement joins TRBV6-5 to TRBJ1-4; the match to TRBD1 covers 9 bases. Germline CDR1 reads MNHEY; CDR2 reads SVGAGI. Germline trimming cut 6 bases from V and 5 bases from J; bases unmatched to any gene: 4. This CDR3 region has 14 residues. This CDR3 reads CASRATGGNEKLFF. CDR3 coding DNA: TGTGCCAGCAGAGCCACAGGGGGCAATGAAAAACTGTTTTTT.

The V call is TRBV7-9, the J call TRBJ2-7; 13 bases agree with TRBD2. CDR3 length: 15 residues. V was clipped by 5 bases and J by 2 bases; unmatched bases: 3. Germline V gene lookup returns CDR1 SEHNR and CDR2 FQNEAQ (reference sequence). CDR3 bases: TGTGCCAGCAGCCCACTAGCGGGGGGGGCCTACGAGCAGTACTTC. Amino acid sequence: CASSPLAGGAYEQYF.

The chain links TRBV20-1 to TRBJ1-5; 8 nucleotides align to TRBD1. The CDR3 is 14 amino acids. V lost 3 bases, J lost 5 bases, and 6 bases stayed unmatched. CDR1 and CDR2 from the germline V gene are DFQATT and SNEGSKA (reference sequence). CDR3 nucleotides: TGCAGTGCTAGTCGGGGACAGGAGGATCAGCCCCAGCATTTT. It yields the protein CSASRGQEDQPQHF.

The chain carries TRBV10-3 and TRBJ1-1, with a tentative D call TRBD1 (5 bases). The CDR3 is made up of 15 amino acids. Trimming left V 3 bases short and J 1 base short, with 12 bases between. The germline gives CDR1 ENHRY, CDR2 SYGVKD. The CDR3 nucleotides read TGTGCCATCAGTGACAAGACAGAACCGAACACTGAAGCTTTCTTT. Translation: CAISDKTEPNTEAFF.

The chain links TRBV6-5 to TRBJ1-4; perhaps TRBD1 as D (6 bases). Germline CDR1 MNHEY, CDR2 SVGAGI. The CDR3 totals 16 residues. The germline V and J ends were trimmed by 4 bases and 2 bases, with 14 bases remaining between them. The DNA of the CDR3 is TGTGCCAGCAGTTCGAACAGGGTCCTGACTAATGAAAAACTGTTTTTT. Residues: CASSSNRVLTNEKLFF.

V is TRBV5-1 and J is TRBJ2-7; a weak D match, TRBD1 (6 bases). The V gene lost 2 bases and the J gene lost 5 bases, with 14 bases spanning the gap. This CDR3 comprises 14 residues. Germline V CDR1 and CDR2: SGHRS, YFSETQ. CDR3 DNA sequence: TGCGCCAGCAGCTTCCGGGACATAGAGGACGAGCAGTACTTC. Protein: CASSFRDIEDEQYF.

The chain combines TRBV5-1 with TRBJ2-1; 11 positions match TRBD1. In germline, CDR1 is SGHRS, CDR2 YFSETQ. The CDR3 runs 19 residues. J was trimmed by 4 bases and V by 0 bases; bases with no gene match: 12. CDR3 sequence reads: CASSLELSFGTGGYNEQFF. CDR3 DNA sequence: TGCGCCAGCAGCTTGGAATTAAGTTTCGGGACAGGGGGGTACAATGAGCAGTTCTTC.

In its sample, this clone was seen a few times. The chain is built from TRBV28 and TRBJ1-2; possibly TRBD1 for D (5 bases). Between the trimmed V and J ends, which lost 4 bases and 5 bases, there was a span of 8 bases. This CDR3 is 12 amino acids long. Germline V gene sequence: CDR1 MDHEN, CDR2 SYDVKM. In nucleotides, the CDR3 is TGTGCCAGCAGTTCCAGGGTTTATGGCTACACCTTC. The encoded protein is CASSSRVYGYTF.

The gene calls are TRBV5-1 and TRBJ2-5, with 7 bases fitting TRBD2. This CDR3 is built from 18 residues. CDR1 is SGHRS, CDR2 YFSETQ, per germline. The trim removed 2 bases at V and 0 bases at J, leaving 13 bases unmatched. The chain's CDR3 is CASSFGLGARLYQETQYF. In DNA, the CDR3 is TGCGCCAGCAGCTTCGGACTAGGGGCCCGTTTGTACCAAGAGACCCAGTACTTC.

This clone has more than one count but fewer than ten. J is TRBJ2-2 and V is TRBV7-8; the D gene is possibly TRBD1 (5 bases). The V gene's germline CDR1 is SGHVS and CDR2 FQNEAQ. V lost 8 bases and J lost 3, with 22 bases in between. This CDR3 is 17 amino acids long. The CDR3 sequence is CASVPEVGLRDTGELFF. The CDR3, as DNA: TGTGCCAGCGTACCTGAGGTAGGGCTCAGGGACACCGGGGAGCTGTTTTTT.

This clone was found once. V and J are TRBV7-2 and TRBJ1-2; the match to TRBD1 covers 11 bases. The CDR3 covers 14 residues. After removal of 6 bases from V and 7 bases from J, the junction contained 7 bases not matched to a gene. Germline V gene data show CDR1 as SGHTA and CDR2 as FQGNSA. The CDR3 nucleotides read TGTGCCAGCAGTACAGGACAGGGGGCTGTTGGCTACACCTTC. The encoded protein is CASSTGQGAVGYTF.

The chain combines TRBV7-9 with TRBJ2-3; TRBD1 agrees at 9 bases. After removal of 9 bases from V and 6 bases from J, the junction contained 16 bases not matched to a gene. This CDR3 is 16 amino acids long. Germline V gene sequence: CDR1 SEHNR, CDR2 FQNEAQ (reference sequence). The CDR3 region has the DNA TGTGCCAGTATGGACAGGGGAGGAACTAGCCCCGATACGCAGTATTTT. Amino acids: CASMDRGGTSPDTQYF.

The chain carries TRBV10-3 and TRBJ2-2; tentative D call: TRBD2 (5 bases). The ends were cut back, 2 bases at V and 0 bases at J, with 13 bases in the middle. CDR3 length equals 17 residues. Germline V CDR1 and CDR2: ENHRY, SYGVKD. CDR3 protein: CAISENLSGSNTGELFF. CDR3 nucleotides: TGTGCCATCAGTGAGAACTTAAGCGGATCGAACACCGGGGAGCTGTTTTTT.

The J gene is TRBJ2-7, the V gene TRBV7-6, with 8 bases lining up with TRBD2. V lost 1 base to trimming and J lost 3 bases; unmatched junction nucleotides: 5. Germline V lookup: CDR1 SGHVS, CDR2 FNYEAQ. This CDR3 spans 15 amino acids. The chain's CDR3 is CASSLESGSHYEQYF. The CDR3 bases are TGTGCCAGCAGCTTAGAAAGCGGGAGTCACTACGAGCAGTACTTC. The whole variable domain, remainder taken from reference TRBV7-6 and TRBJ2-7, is GAGVSQSPRYKVTKRGQDVALRCDPISGHVSLYWYRQALGQGPEFLTYFNYEAQQDKSGLPNDRFSAERPEGSISTLTIQRTEQRDSAMYRCASSLESGSHYEQYFGPGTRLTVT.

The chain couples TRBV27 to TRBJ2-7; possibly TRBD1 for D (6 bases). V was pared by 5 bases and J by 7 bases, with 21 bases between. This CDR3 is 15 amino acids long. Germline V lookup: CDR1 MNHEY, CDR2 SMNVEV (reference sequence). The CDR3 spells CASSLEGGNYLEQYF. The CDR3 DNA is TGTGCCAGCAGTCTAGAAGGGGGTAACTACTTAGAGCAGTACTTC.

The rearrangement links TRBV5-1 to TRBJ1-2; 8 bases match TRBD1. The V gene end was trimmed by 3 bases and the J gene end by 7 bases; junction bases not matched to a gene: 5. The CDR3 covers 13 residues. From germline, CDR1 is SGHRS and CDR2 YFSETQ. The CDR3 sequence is CASSSGQGRGYTF. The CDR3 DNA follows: TGCGCCAGCAGCTCCGGACAGGGTCGTGGCTACACCTTC.

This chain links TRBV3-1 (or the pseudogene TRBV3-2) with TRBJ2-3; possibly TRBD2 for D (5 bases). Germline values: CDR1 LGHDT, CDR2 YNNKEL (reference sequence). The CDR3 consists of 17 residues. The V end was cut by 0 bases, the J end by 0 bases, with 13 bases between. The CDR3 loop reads CASSQDWLAPSTDTQYF. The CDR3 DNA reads TGTGCCAGCAGCCAAGATTGGCTAGCACCCAGCACAGATACGCAGTATTTT.

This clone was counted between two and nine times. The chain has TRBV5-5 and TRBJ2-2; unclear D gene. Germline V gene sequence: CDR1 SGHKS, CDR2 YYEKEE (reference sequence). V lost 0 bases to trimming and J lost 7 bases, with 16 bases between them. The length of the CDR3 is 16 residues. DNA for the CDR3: TGTGCCAGCAGCTTGGGCGGCTGGGTGGCGAGCGGGGAGCTGTTTTTT. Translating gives CASSLGGWVASGELFF.

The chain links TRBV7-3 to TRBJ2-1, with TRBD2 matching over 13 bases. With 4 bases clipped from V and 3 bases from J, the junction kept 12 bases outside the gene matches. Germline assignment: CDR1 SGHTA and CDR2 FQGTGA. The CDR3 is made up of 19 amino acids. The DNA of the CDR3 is TGTGCCAGCAGCTCGTCCCCGGGACTAGCGGGATCTTACTACAATGAGCAGTTCTTC. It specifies CASSSSPGLAGSYYNEQFF. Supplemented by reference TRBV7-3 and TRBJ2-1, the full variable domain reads GAGVSQTPSNKVTEKGKYVELRCDPISGHTALYWYRQSLGQGPEFLIYFQGTGAADDSGLPNDRFFAVRPEGSVSTLKIQRTERGDSAVYLCASSSSPGLAGSYYNEQFFGPGTRLTVL.

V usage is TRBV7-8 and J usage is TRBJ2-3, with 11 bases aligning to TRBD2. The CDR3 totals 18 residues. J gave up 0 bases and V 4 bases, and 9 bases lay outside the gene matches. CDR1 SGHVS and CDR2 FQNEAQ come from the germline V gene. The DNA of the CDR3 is TGTGCCAGCAGCTCCAGGACTAGCGGGTACACTAGCACAGATACGCAGTATTTT. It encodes CASSSRTSGYTSTDTQYF.

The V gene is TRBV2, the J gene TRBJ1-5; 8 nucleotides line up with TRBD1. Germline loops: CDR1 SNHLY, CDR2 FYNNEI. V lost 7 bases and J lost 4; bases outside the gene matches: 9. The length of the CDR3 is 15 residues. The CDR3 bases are TGTGCCAGCAAAGACAGGGGACGTGGGAATCAGCCCCAGCATTTT. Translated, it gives CASKDRGRGNQPQHF.